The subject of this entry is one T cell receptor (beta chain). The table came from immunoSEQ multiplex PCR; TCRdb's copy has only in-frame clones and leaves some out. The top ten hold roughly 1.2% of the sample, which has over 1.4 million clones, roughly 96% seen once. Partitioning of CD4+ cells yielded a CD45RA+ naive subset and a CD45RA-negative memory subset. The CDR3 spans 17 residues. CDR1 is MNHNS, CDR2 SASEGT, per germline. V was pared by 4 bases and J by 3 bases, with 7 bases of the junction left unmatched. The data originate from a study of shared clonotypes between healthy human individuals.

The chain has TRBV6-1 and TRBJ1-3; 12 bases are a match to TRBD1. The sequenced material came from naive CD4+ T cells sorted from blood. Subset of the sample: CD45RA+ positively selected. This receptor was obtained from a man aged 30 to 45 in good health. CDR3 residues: CASSVAGQGARGNTIYF. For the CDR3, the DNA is TGTGCCAGCAGTGTTGCGGGACAGGGGGCGCGTGGAAACACCATATATTTT.